This TCR beta chain comes out of a study of cytomegalovirus exposure and HLA in healthy donors. The overall study: The 110 or so validation repertoires were produced on the same platform as the roughly 690 repertoires of the first cohort. This was reported in a later analysis.

Trimming took 5 bases from V and 8 from J; bases not matched to a gene: 8. The CDR3 loop spans 14 amino acids. Germline CDR1 reads MNHNY; CDR2 reads SVGAGI (reference sequence). Study results and limitations: Associated with cytomegalovirus, according to the listing, were around 160 TCR beta chains.

Data came from immunoSEQ multiplex PCR; TCRdb stores just in-frame clones and leaves some out. This table has some 230,000 clones, about 90% appearing once. On this clone itself: Its antigen is still unknown.

This TCR derives from a woman younger than 35 in good health and CMV-seronegative. The sample was PBMCs. The chain employs TRBV6-6 and TRBJ2-1, with TRBD1 matching over 8 bases. DNA of the CDR3: TGTGCCAGCAGTAACCAGGGGGCGATTGATGAGCAGTTCTTC. Translated: CASSNQGAIDEQFF.